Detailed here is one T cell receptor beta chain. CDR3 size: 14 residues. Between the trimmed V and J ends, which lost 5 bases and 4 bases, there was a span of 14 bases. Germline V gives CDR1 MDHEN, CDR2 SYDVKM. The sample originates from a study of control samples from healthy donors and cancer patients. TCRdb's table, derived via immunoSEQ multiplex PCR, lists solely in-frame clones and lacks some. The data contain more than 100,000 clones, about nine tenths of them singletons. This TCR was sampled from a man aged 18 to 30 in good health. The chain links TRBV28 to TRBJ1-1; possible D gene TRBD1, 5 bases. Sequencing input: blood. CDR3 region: CASSPRRVGTEAFF. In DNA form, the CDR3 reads TGTGCCAGCAGTCCCCGCAGGGTCGGCACTGAAGCTTTCTTT.